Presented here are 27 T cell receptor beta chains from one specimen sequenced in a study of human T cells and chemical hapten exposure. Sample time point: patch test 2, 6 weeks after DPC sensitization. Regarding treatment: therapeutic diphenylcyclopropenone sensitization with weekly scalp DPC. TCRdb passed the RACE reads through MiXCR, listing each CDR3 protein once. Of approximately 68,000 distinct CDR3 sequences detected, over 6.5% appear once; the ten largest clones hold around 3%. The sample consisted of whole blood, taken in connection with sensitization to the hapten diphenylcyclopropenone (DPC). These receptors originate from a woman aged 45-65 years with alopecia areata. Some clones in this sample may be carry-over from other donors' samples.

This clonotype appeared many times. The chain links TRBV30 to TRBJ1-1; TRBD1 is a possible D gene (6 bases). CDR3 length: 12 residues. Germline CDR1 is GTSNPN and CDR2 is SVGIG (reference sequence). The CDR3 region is CGGGRLRTEAFF. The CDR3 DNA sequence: TGTGGGGGGGGCAGGTTAAGAACTGAAGCTTTCTTT.

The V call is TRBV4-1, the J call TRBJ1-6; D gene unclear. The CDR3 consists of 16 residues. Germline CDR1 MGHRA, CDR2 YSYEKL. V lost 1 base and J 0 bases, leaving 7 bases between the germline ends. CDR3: CASSQVQDSYNSPLHF. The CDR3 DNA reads TGCGCCAGCAGCCAAGTTCAGGACTCCTATAATTCACCCCTCCACTTT.

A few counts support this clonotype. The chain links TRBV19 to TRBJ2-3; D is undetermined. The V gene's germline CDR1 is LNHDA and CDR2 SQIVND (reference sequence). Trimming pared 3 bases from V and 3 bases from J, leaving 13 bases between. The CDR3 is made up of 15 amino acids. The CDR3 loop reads CASSIQGPRTDTQYF. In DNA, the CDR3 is TGTGCCAGTAGTATCCAAGGCCCGAGGACAGATACGCAGTATTTT.

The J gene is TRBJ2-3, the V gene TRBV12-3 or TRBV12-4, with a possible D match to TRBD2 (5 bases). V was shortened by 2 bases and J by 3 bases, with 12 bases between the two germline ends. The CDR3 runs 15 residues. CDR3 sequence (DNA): TGTGCCAGCAGTTTAAGGGCGGGCCTAACAGATACGCAGTATTTT. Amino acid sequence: CASSLRAGLTDTQYF.

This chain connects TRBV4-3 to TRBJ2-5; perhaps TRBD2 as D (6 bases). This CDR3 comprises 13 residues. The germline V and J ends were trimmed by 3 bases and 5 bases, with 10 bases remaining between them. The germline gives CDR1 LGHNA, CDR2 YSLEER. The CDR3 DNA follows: TGCGCCAGCAGCCAGGGACTGGGCGAGACCCAGTACTTC. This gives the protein CASSQGLGETQYF.

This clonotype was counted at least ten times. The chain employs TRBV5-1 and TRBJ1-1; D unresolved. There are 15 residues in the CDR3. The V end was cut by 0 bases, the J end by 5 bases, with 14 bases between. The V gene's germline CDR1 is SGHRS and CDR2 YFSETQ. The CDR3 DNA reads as TGCGCCAGCAGCTTGGACAGACCTTTAGGAACTGAAGCTTTCTTT. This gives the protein CASSLDRPLGTEAFF.

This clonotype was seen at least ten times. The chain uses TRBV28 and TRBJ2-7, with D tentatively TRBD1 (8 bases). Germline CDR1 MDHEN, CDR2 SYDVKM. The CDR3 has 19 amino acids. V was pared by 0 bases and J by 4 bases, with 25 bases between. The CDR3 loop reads CASSLWGGTGVLFPYEQYF. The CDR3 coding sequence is TGTGCCAGCAGTTTATGGGGGGGGACAGGCGTTCTGTTCCCTTACGAGCAGTACTTC.

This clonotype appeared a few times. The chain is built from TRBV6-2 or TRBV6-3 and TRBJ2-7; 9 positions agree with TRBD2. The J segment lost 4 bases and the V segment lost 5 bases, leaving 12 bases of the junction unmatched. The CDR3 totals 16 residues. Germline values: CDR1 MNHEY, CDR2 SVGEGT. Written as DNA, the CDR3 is TGTGCCAGCAGTCCTGGCGGGAGGGCCTGGAGGTACGAGCAGTACTTC. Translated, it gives CASSPGGRAWRYEQYF.

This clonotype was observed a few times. CDR3: CASSYSPRDGNTEAFF. DNA of the CDR3: TGTGCCAGCAGTTACTCCCCACGGGATGGGAACACTGAAGCTTTCTTT. V usage is TRBV6-6 and J usage is TRBJ1-1; D ambiguous. From germline, CDR1 is MNHNY and CDR2 SVGAGI (reference sequence). The CDR3 covers 16 residues. Trimming left V 0 bases short and J 1 base short, with 12 bases between.

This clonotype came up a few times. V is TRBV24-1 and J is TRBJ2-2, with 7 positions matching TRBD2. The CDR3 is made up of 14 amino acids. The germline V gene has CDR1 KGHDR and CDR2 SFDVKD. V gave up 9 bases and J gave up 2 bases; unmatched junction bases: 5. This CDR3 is CATGRDTNTGELFF. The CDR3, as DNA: TGTGCCACCGGGAGGGATACCAACACCGGGGAGCTGTTTTTT.

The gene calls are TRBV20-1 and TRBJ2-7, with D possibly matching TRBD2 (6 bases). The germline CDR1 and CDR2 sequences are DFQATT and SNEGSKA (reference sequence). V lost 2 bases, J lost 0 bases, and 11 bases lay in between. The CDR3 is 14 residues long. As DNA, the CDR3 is TGCAGTGCTAGAATTAGCGGACCCTCCTACGAGCAGTACTTC. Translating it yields CSARISGPSYEQYF.

In DNA, the CDR3 is TGTGCCAGCTACAGGGGGTGGGATTCACCCCTCCACTTT. It yields the protein CASYRGWDSPLHF. The V gene is TRBV28, the J gene TRBJ1-6, with 8 bases matching TRBD1. Per germline, CDR1 MDHEN and CDR2 SYDVKM. V shed 8 bases and J 8 bases; nucleotides not matched to a gene: 5. This CDR3 contains 13 residues.

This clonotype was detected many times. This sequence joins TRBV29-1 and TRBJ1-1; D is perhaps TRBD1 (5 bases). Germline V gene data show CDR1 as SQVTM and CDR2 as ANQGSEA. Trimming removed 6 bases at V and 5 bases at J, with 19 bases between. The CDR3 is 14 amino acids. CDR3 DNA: TGCAGCGTGCCCTTGGGGGGGGGAGAAACTGAAGCTTTCTTT. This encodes CSVPLGGGETEAFF. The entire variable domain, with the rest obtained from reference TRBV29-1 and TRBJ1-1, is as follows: SAVISQKPSRDICQRGTSLTIQCQVDSQVTMMFWYRQQPGQSLTLIATANQGSEATYESGFVIDKFPISRPNLTFSTLTVSNMSPEDSSIYLCSVPLGGGETEAFFGQGTRLTVV.

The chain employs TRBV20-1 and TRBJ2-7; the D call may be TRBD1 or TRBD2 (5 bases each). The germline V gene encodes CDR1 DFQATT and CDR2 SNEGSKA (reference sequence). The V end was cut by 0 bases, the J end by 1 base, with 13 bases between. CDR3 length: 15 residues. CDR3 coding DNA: TGCAGTGCTAGAGATACGAGGGGCCGGTCCTACGAGCAGTACTTC. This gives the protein CSARDTRGRSYEQYF.

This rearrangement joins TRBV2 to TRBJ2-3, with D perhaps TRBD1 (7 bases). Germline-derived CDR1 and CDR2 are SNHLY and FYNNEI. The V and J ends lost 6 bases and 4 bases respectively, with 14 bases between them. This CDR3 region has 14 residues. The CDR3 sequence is CASRLTRGADTQYF. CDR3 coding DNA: TGTGCCAGCAGGTTGACCAGGGGGGCAGATACGCAGTATTTT.

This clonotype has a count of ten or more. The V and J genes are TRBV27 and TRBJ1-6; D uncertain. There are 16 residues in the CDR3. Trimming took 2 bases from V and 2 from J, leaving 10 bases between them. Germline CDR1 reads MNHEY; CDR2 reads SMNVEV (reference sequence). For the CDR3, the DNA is TGTGCCAGCAGTTTAAAAGCCAACCCCTATAATTCACCCCTCCACTTT. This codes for CASSLKANPYNSPLHF.

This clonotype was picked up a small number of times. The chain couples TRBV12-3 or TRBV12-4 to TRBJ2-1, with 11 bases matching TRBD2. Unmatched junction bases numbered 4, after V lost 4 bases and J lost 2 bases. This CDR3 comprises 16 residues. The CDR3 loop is CASSSGTSGTYNEQFF. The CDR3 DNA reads TGTGCCAGCAGTTCCGGGACTAGCGGAACCTACAATGAGCAGTTCTTC.

CDR3 sequence: CASTKDRDRATQYF. CDR3 bases: TGTGCCAGCACCAAAGACCGGGACAGGGCAACGCAGTATTTT. The chain carries TRBV28 and TRBJ2-3; 9 bases align to TRBD1. The V gene end was trimmed by 7 bases and the J gene end by 9 bases; junction bases not matched to a gene: 11. Germline values: CDR1 MDHEN, CDR2 SYDVKM. The length of the CDR3 is 14 residues.

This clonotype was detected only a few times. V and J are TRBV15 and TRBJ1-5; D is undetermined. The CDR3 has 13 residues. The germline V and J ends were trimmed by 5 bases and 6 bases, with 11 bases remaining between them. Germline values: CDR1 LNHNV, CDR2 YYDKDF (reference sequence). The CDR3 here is CATSLKLSQPQHF. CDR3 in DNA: TGTGCCACCAGCCTGAAACTAAGTCAGCCCCAGCATTTT. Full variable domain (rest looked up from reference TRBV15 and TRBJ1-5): DAMVIQNPRYQVTQFGKPVTLSCSQTLNHNVMYWYQQKSSQAPKLLFHYYDKDFNNEADTPDNFQSRRPNTSFCFLDIRSPGLGDTAMYLCATSLKLSQPQHFGDGTRLSIL.

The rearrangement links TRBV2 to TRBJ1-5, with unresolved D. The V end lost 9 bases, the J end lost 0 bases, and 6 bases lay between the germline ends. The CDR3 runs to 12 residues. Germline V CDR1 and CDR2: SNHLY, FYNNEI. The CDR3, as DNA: TGTGCCAGTCGGAATAGCAATCAGCCCCAGCATTTT. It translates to CASRNSNQPQHF. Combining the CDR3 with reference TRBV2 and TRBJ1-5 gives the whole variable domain EPEVTQTPSHQVTQMGQEVILRCVPISNHLYFYWYRQILGQKVEFLVSFYNNEISEKSEIFDDQFSVERPDGSNFTLKIRSTKLEDSAMYFCASRNSNQPQHFGDGTRLSIL.

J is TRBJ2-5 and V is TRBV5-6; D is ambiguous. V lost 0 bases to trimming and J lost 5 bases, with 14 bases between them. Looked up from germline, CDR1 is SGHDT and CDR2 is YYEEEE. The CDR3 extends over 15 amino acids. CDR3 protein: CASSLDSPSQETQYF. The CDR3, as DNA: TGTGCCAGCAGCTTGGATTCCCCTAGTCAGGAGACCCAGTACTTC.

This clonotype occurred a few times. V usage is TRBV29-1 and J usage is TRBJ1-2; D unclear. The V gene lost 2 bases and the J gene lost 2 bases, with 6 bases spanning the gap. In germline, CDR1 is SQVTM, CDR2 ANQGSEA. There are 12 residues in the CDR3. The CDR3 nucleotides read TGCAGCGTTGAACATTTCAACTATGGCTACACCTTC. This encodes CSVEHFNYGYTF.

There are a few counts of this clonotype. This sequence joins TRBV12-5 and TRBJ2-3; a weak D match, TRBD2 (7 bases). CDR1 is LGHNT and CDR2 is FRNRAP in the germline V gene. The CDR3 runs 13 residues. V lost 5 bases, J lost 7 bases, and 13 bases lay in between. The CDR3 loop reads CASGPGGLNTQYF. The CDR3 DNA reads TGTGCTAGTGGTCCCGGGGGGCTGAATACGCAGTATTTT.

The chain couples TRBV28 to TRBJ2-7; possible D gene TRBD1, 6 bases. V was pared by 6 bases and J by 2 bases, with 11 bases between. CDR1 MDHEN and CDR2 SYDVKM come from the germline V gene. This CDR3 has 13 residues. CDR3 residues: CASRKTGTYEQYF. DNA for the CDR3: TGTGCCAGCAGGAAGACAGGTACCTACGAGCAGTACTTC.

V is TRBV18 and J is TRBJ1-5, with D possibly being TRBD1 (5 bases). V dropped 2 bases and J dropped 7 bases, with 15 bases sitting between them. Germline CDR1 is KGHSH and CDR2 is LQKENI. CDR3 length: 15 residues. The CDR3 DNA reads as TGTGCCAGCTCACCATCGGCGCAGGGAGGGCAGCCCCAGCATTTT. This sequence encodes CASSPSAQGGQPQHF.

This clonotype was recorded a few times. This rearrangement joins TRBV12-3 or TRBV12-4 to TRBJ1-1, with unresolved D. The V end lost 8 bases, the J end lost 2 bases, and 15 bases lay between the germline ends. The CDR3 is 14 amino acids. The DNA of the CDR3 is TGTGCCAGCGCAGAAACCCCCCGCAACACTGAAGCTTTCTTT. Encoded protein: CASAETPRNTEAFF.

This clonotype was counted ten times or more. In nucleotides, the CDR3 is TGTGCCAGCAGCTTTCAGGGCCGCTCGTTCTACGAGCAGTACTTC. The encoded protein is CASSFQGRSFYEQYF. The chain links TRBV7-8 to TRBJ2-7; D is possibly TRBD1 (5 bases). The CDR3 extends over 15 amino acids. Looked up from germline, CDR1 is SGHVS and CDR2 is FQNEAQ. V was pared by 3 bases and J by 3 bases, with 15 bases between.